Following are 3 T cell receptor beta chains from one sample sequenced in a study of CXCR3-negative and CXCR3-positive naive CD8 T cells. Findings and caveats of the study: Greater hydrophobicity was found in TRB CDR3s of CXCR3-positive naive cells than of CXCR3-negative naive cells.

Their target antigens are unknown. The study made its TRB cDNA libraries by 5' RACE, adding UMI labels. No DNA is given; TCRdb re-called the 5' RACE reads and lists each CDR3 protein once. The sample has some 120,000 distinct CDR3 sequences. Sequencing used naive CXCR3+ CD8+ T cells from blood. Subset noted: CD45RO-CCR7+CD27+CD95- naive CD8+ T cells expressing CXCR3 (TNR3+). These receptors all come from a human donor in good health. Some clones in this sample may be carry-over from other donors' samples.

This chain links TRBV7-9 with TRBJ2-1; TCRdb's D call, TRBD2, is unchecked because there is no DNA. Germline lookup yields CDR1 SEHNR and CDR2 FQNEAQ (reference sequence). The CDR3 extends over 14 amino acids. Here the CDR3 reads CASSLPSRNNEQFF. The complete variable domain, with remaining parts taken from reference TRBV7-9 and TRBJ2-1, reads DTGVSQNPRHKITKRGQNVTFRCDPISEHNRLYWYRQTLGQGPEFLTYFQNEAQLEKSRLLSDRFSAERPKGSFSTLEIQRTEQGDSAMYLCASSLPSRNNEQFFGPGTRLTVL.

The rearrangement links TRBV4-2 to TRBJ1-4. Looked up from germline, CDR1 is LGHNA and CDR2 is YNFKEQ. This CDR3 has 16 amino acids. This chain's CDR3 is CASSQEAGSLNEKLFF.

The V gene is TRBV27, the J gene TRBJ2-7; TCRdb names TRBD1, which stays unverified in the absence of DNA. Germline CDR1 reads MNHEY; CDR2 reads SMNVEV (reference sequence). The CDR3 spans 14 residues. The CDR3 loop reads CASSLVGGYAEQYF.